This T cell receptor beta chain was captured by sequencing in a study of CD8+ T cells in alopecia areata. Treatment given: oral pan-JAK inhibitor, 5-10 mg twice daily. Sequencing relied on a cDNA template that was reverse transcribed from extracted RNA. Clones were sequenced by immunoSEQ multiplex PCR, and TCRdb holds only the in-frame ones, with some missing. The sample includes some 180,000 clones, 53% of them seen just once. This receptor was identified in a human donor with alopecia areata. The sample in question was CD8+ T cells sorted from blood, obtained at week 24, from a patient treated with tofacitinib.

The CDR3 loop is CASSLLAGVGTDTQYF. In DNA form, the CDR3 reads TGCGCCAGCAGCTTACTAGCGGGGGTTGGCACAGATACGCAGTATTTT. The chain recombines TRBV5-1 with TRBJ2-3; 11 bases match TRBD2. Trimming cost V 2 bases and J 1 base; bases outside gene matches: 3. Germline CDR1 is SGHRS and CDR2 is YFSETQ. The CDR3 is 16 amino acids.